This TCR beta chain was obtained from a study of blood T cell repertoires in COVID-19. Study details: The United States, Italy and Spain provided the acute and convalescent COVID-19 samples.

TCRdb's copy holds only in-frame clones and misses some; the assay was immunoSEQ multiplex PCR. The repertoire has 20,000 to 25,000 clones, roughly 75% of them found once; the top ten carry around 20%. This receptor was taken from a human donor in a cohort sampled during active or convalescent COVID-19. The sequencing sample was made of peripheral blood.

CDR3 region: CASSRKEYGYTF. CDR3 coding DNA: TGTGCCAGCAGCCGAAAAGAGTATGGCTACACCTTC. The rearrangement links TRBV6-6 to TRBJ1-2; no definite D call. Trimming shortened V by 6 bases and J by 5 bases, and 10 bases separated the two germline ends. This CDR3 contains 12 residues. The germline V gene has CDR1 MNHNY and CDR2 SVGAGI (reference sequence).